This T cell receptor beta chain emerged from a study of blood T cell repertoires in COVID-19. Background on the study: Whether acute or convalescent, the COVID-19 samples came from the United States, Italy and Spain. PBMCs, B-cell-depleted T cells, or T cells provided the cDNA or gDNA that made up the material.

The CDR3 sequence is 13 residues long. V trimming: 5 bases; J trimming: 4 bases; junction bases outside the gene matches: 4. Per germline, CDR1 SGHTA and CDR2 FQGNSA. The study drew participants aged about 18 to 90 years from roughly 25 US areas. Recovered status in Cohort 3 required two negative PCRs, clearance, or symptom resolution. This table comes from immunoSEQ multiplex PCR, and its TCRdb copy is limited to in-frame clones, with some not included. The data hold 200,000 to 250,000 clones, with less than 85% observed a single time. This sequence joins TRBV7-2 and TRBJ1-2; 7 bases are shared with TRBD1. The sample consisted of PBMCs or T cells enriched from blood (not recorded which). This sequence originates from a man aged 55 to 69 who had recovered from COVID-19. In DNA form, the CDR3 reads TGTGCCAGCAGCGGACAGGACATCTATGGCTACACCTTC. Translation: CASSGQDIYGYTF.